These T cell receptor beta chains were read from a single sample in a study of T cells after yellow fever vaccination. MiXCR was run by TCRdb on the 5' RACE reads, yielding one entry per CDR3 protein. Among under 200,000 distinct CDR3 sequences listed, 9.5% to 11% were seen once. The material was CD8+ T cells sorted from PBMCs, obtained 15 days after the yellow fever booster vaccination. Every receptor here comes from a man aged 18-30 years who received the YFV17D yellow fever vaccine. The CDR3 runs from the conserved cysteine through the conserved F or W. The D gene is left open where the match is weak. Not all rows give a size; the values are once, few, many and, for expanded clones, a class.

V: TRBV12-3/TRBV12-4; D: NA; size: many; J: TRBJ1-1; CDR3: CASSSLTEAFF; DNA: TGTGCCAGCAGTTCTCTCACTGAAGCTTTCTTT
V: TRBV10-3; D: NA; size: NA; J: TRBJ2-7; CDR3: CAISDRAWVSYEQYF; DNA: TGTGCCATCAGTGACAGGGCCTGGGTCTCCTACGAGCAGTACTTC
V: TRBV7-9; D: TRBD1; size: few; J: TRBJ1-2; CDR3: CASSLDRDRGDGYTF; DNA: TGTGCCAGCAGCTTAGACCGGGACAGGGGCGACGGCTACACCTTC
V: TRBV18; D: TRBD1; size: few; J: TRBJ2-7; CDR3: CASSPGKGAQEQYF; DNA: TGTGCCAGCTCACCAGGGAAGGGGGCGCAGGAGCAGTACTTC
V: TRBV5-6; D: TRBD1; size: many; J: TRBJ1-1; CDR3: CASSGTGALNTEAFF; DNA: TGTGCCAGCAGCGGGACAGGGGCCTTGAACACTGAAGCTTTCTTT
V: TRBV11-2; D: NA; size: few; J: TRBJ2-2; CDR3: CASRPLAENTGELFF; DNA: TGTGCCAGCCGCCCGTTAGCGGAGAACACCGGGGAGCTGTTTTTT
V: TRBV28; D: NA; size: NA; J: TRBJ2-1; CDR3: CASSFKVHNEQFF; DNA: TGTGCCAGCAGTTTTAAGGTCCACAATGAGCAGTTCTTC
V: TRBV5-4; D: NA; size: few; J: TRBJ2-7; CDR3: CASSPGPGPSNEQYF; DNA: TGTGCCAGCAGCCCCGGGCCGGGACCCTCCAACGAGCAGTACTTC
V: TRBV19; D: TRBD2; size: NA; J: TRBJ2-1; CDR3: CASSIVGGGLHEQFF; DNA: TGTGCCAGTAGTATAGTGGGCGGGGGGCTTCATGAGCAGTTCTTC
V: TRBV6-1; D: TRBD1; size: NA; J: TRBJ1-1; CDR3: CASSEQTGGEGTEAFF; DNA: TGTGCCAGCAGTGAACAGACAGGGGGCGAGGGCACTGAAGCTTTCTTT
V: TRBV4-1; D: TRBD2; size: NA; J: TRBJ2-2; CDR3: CASSQDDRAGSRELFF; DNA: TGCGCCAGCAGCCAAGATGACAGAGCGGGGTCTAGGGAGCTGTTTTTT
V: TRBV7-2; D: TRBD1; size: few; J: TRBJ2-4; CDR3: CASSSRTGGYLAKNIQYF; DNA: TGTGCCAGCAGCTCCAGGACAGGGGGCTATTTAGCCAAAAACATTCAGTACTTC
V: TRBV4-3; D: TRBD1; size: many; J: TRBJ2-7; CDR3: CASSQTDRGLFREQYF; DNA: TGCGCCAGCAGCCAAACGGACAGGGGGTTATTTCGCGAGCAGTACTTC
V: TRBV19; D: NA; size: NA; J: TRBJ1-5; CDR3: CASSIDGSALRNQPQHF; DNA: TGTGCCAGTAGTATAGATGGTTCCGCGCTCCGCAATCAGCCCCAGCATTTT
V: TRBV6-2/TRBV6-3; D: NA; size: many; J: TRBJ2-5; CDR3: CASQQEETQYF; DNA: TGTGCCAGCCAACAAGAAGAGACCCAGTACTTC
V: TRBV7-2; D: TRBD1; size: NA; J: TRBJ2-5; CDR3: CASSPPAGGTETQYF; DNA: TGTGCCAGCAGCCCCCCGGCAGGGGGCACAGAGACCCAGTACTTC
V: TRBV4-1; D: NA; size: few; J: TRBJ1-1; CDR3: CASSHFRGASTEAFF; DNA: TGCGCCAGCAGCCATTTCAGGGGCGCGAGCACTGAAGCTTTCTTT
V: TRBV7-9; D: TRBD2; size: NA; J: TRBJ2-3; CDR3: CASSLEGTSSHTQYF; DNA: TGTGCCAGCAGCTTAGAAGGGACTAGTTCCCATACGCAGTATTTT
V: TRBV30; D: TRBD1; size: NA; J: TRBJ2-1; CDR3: CAWSVETGSEQFF; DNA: TGTGCCTGGAGTGTAGAGACAGGGAGTGAGCAGTTCTTC
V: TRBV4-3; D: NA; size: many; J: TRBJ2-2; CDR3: CASSQEQDQNTGELFF; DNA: TGCGCCAGCAGCCAAGAGCAGGACCAAAACACCGGGGAGCTGTTTTTT
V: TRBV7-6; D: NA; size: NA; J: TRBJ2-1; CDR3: CASSVRISSYNEQFF; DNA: TGTGCCAGCAGTGTCCGAATCAGCTCCTACAATGAGCAGTTCTTC
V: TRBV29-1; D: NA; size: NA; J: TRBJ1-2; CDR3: CSVDLGVDGYTF; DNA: TGCAGCGTTGATCTGGGAGTGGATGGCTACACCTTC
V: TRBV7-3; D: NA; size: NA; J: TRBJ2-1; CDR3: CASSSEGLGRNEQFF; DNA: TGTGCCAGCAGCTCCGAGGGCCTTGGCAGAAATGAGCAGTTCTTC
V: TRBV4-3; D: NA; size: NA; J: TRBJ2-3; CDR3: CASSQDRGGRPDTQYF; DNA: TGCGCCAGCAGCCAAGATCGTGGGGGTCGCCCAGATACGCAGTATTTT
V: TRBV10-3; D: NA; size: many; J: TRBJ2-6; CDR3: CAISSKSYGQRISGANVLTF; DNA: TGTGCCATCAGTTCCAAGAGTTACGGACAGCGAATCTCTGGGGCCAACGTCCTGACTTTC
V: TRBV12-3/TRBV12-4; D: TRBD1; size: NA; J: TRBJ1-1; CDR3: CASSQLGQGLNTEAFF; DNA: TGTGCCAGCAGTCAGCTAGGACAGGGGCTTAACACTGAAGCTTTCTTT
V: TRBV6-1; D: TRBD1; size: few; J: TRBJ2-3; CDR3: CASSESWAGGITDTQYF; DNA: TGTGCCAGCAGTGAAAGTTGGGCAGGGGGCATCACAGATACGCAGTATTTT
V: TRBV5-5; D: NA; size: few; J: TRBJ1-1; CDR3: CASSLVGNLNTEAFF; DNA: TGTGCCAGCAGCTTGGTGGGCAACCTGAACACTGAAGCTTTCTTT
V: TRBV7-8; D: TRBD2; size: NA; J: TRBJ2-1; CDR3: CASSTSGVYYNEQFF; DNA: TGTGCCAGCAGTACTAGCGGGGTCTACTACAATGAGCAGTTCTTC
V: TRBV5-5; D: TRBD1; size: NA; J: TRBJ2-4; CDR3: CASSWDRGIQYF; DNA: TGTGCCAGCAGCTGGGACAGGGGCATTCAGTACTTC
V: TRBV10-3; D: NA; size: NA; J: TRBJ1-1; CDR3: CAISEMNTEAFF; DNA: TGTGCCATCAGTGAGATGAACACTGAAGCTTTCTTT
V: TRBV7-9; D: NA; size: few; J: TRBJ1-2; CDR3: CASSRTDGFYGYTF; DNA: TGTGCCAGCAGCAGGACGGACGGGTTCTATGGCTACACCTTC
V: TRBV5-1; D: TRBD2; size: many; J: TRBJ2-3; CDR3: CASRGTSGGTDTQYF; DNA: TGCGCCAGCAGAGGGACTAGCGGGGGGACGGATACGCAGTATTTT
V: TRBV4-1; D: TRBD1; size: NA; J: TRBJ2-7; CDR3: CASSHPGGDEQYF; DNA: TGCGCCAGCAGCCACCCAGGGGGAGACGAGCAGTACTTC
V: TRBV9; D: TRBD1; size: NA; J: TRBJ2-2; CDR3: CASSFSPDRSTGELFF; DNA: TGTGCCAGCAGCTTCTCGCCGGACAGGAGCACCGGGGAGCTGTTTTTT
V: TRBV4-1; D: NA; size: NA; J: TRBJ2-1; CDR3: CASSQDQSSYNEKFF; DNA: TGCGCCAGCAGCCAAGATCAAAGCTCCTACAATGAGAAGTTCTTC
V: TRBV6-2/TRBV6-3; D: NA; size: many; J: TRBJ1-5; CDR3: CASRTGWRQPQHF; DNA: TGTGCCAGCAGAACAGGGTGGCGTCAGCCCCAGCATTTT
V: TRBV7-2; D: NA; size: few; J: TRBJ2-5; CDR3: CASSVGHGETQYF; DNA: TGTGCCAGCAGCGTCGGACACGGGGAGACCCAGTACTTC
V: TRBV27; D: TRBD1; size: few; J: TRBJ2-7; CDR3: CASSAGPGQSGAYEQYF; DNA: TGTGCCAGCAGTGCAGGCCCGGGACAGAGCGGAGCCTACGAGCAGTACTTC
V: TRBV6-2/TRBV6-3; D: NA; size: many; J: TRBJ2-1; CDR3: CASSHTRLDNEQFF; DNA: TGTGCCAGCAGTCACACGCGCTTGGACAATGAGCAGTTCTTC
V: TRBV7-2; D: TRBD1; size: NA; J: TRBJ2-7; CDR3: CASGQGRAYEQYF; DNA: TGTGCCAGCGGACAGGGGAGGGCCTACGAGCAGTACTTC
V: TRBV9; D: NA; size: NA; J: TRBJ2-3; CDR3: CASSLSGERSTDTQYF; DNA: TGTGCCAGCAGCCTCTCCGGGGAGAGGAGCACAGATACGCAGTATTTT
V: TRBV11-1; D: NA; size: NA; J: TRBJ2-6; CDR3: CASNGLDSSGANVLTF; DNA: TGTGCCAGCAACGGACTGGACTCCTCTGGGGCCAACGTCCTGACTTTC
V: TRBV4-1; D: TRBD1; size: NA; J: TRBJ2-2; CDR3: CASSRRQGAGGELFF; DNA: TGCGCCAGCAGCAGACGACAGGGGGCTGGCGGGGAGCTGTTTTTT
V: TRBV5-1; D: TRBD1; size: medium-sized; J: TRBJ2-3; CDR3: CASSLRTGSDTQYF; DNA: TGCGCCAGCAGCTTGAGGACAGGGTCGGATACGCAGTATTTT
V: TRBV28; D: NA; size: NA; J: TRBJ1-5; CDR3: CASSYGWERGQPQHF; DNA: TGTGCCAGCAGTTACGGGTGGGAGCGGGGTCAGCCCCAGCATTTT
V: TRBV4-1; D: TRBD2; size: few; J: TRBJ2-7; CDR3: CASSQAGLAYEQYF; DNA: TGCGCCAGCAGCCAAGCGGGACTAGCGTACGAGCAGTACTTC
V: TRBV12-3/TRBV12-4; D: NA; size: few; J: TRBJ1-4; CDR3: CASNRGLSNEKLFF; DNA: TGTGCCAGCAATCGGGGGCTCTCTAATGAAAAACTGTTTTTT
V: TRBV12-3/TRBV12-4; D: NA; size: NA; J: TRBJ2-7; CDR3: CASSFRGRAFDEQYF; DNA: TGTGCCAGCAGTTTCAGGGGCCGCGCCTTCGACGAGCAGTACTTC
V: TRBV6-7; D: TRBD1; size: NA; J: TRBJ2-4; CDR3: CASSYSGTGAKNIQYF; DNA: TGTGCCAGCAGTTACTCCGGGACAGGGGCCAAAAACATTCAGTACTTC